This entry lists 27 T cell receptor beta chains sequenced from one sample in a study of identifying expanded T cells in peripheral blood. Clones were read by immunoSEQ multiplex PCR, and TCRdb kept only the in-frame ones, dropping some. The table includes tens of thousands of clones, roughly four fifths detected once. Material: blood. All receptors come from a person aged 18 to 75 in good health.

The CDR3, as DNA: TGTGCCAGCAGCTTAAAGGCCGGGAACACTGAAGCTTTCTTT. Protein product: CASSLKAGNTEAFF. V usage is TRBV7-3 and J usage is TRBJ1-1; no clear D. V dropped 1 base and J dropped 1 base, with 7 bases sitting between them. Germline V gene sequence: CDR1 SGHTA, CDR2 FQGTGA. The CDR3 spans 14 residues. The variable domain in full, with the rest retrieved from reference TRBV7-3 and TRBJ1-1, is GAGVSQTPSNKVTEKGKYVELRCDPISGHTALYWYRQSLGQGPEFLIYFQGTGAADDSGLPNDRFFAVRPEGSVSTLKIQRTERGDSAVYLCASSLKAGNTEAFFGQGTRLTVV.

Written as DNA, the CDR3 is TGTGCCAGCGCTAGCGGGAGCACCCTGAATAGCAATCAGCCCCAGCATTTT. As protein: CASASGSTLNSNQPQHF. V and J are TRBV4-2 and TRBJ1-5; D gene unclear. The ends were cut back, 8 bases at V and 0 bases at J, with 20 bases in the middle. The CDR3 sequence is 17 residues long. Germline V lookup: CDR1 LGHNA, CDR2 YNFKEQ.

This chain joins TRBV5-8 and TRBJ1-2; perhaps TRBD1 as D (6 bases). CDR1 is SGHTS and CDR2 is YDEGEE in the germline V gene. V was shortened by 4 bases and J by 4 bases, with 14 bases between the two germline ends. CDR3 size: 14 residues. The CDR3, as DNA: TGTGCCAGCAGCGCGACAGGACTCGGCTATGGCTACACCTTC. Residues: CASSATGLGYGYTF.

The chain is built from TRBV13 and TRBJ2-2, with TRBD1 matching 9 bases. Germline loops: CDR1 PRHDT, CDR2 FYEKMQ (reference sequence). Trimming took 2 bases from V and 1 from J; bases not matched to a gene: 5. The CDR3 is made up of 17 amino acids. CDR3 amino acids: CASSLRGQGLNTGELFF. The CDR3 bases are TGTGCCAGCAGCTTAAGGGGACAGGGACTGAACACCGGGGAGCTGTTTTTT.

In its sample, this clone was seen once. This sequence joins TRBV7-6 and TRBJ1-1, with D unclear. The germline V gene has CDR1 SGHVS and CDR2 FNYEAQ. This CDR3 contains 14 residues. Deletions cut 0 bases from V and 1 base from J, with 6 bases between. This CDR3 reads CASSLAGSNTEAFF. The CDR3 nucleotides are TGTGCCAGCAGCTTAGCAGGGTCGAACACTGAAGCTTTCTTT.

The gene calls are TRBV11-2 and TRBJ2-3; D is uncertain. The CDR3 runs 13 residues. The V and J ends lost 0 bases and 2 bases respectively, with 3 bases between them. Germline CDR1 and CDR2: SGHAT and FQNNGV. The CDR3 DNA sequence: TGTGCCAGCAGCTTAGACTACACAGATACGCAGTATTTT. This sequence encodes CASSLDYTDTQYF.

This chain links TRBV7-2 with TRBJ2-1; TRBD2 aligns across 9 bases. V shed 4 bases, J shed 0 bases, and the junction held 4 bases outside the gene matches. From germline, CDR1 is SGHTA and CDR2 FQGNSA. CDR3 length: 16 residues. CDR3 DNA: TGTGCCAGCAGCTACGCGGGGGGGAGCTCCTACAATGAGCAGTTCTTC. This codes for CASSYAGGSSYNEQFF. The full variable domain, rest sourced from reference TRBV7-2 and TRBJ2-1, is GAGVSQSPSNKVTEKGKDVELRCDPISGHTALYWYRQSLGQGLEFLIYFQGNSAPDKSGLPSDRFSAERTGGSVSTLTIQRTQQEDSAVYLCASSYAGGSSYNEQFFGPGTRLTVL.

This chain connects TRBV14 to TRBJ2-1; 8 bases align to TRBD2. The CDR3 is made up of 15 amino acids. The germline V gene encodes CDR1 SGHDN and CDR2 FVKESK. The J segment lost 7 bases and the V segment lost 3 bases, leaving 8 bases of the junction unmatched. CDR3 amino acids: CASSQASGGQNEQFF. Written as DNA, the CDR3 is TGTGCCAGCAGCCAGGCGTCGGGGGGGCAGAATGAGCAGTTCTTC.

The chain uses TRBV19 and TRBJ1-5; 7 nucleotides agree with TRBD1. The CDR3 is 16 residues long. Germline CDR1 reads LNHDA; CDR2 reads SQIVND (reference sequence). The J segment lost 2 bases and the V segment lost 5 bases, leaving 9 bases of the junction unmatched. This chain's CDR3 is CASSPGGRGRNQPQHF. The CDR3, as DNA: TGTGCCAGTAGTCCCGGTGGAAGGGGGCGCAATCAGCCCCAGCATTTT. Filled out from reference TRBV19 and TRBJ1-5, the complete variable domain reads DGGITQSPKYLFRKEGQNVTLSCEQNLNHDAMYWYRQDPGQGLRLIYYSQIVNDFQKGDIAEGYSVSREKKESFPLTVTSAQKNPTAFYLCASSPGGRGRNQPQHFGDGTRLSIL.

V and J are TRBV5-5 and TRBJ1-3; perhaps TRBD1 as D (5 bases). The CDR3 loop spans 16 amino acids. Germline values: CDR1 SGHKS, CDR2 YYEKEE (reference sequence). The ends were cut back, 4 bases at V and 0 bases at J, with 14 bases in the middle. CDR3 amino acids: CASSGGRALSGNTIYF. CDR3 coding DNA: TGTGCCAGCAGCGGGGGGAGGGCCCTCTCTGGAAACACCATATATTTT.

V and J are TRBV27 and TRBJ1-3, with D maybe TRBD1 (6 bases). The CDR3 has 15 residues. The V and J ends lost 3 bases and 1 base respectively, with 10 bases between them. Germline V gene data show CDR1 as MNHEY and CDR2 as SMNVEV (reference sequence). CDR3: CASSLQGLSGNTIYF. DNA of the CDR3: TGTGCCAGCAGTTTGCAGGGGCTATCTGGAAACACCATATATTTT.

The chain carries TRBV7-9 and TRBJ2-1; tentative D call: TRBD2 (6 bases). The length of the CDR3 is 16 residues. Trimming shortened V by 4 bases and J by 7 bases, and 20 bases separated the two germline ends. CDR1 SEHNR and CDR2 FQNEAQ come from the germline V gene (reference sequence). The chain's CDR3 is CASSSGGAGEQNEQFF. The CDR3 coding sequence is TGTGCCAGCAGCTCCGGAGGGGCTGGGGAACAAAATGAGCAGTTCTTC.

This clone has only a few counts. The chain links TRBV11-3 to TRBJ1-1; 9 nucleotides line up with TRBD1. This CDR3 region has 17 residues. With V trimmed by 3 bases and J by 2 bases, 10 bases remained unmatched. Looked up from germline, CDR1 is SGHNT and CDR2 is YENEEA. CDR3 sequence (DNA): TGTGCCAGCAGCTTCCAGGACAGGGGTCTTGTTAACACTGAAGCTTTCTTT. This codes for CASSFQDRGLVNTEAFF.

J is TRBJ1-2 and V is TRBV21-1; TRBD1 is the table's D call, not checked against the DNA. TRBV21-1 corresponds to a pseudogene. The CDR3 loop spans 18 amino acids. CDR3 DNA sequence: TGTGCCAGCAGCAAAGGGAGCTTAACGGGACAGCGCAACTATGGCTACACCTTC. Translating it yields CASSKGSLTGQRNYGYTF.

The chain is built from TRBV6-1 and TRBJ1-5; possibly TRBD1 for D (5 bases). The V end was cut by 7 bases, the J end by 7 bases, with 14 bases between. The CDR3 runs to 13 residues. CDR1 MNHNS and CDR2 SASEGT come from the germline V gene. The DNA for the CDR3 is TGTGCCAGCAACCGTGACAGTTTGCAGCCCCAGCATTTT. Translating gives CASNRDSLQPQHF.

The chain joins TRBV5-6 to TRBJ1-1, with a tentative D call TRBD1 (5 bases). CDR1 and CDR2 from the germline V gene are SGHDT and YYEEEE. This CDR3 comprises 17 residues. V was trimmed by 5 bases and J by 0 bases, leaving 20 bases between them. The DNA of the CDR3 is TGTGCCAGCAGAACCGGGACCTTTTCAGGGATGAACACTGAAGCTTTCTTT. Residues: CASRTGTFSGMNTEAFF.

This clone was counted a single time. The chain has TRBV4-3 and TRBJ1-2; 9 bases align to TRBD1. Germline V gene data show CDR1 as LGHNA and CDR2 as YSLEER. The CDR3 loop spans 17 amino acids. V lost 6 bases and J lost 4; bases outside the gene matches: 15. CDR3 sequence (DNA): TGCGCCAGCAGTCCTTCGTCCCGGGACAGGGCGACCTATGGCTACACCTTC. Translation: CASSPSSRDRATYGYTF.

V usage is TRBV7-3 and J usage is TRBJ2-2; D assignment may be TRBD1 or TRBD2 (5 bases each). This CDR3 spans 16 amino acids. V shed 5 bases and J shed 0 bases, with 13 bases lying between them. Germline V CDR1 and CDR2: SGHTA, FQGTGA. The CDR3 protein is CASSPHSGPNTGELFF. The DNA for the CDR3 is TGTGCCAGCAGCCCCCACTCGGGACCGAACACCGGGGAGCTGTTTTTT.

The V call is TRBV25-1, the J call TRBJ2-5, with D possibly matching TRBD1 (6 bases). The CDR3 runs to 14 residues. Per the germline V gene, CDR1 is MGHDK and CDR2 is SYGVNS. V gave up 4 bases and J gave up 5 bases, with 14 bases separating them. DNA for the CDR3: TGTGCCAGCAGTGTGGGCCAGAGGGGGGAGACCCAGTACTTC. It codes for CASSVGQRGETQYF.

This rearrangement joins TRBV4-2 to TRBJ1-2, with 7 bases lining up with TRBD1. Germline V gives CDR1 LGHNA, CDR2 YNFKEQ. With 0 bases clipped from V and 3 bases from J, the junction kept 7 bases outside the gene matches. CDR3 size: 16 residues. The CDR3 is CASSQEPSRGDYGYTF. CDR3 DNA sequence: TGTGCCAGCAGCCAAGAACCAAGCAGGGGGGACTATGGCTACACCTTC.

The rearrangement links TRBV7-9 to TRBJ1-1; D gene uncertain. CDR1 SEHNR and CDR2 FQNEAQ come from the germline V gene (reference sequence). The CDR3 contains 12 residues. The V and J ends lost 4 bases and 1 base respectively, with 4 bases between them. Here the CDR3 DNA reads TGTGCCAGCAGCTATCAGAACACTGAAGCTTTCTTT. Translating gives CASSYQNTEAFF.

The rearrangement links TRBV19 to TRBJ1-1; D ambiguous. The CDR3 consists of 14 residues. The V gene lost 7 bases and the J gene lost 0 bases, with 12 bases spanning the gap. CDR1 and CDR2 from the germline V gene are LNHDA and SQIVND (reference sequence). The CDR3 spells CASTLTTMNTEAFF. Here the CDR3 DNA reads TGTGCCAGTACCTTGACTACGATGAACACTGAAGCTTTCTTT.

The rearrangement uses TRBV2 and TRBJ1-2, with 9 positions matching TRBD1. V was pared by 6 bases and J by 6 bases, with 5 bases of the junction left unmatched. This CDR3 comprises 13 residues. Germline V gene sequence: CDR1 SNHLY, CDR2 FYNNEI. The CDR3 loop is CASSKTGGNGYTF. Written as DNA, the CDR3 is TGTGCCAGCAGCAAGACAGGGGGGAATGGCTACACCTTC.

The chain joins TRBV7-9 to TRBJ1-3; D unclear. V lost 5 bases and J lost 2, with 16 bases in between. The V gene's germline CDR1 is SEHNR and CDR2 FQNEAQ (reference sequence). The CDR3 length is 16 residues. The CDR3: CASSRGPSSPGNTIYF. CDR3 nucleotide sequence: TGTGCCAGCAGCCGAGGTCCCAGTAGTCCTGGAAACACCATATATTTT.

For the CDR3, the DNA is TGCGCCAGCAGCTCGGGAATTAGCTCTAATGAAAAACTGTTTTTT. The encoded protein is CASSSGISSNEKLFF. This rearrangement joins TRBV5-1 to TRBJ1-4; D gene ambiguous. V was clipped by 3 bases and J by 3 bases, with 12 bases between them. The CDR3 runs 15 residues. The V gene's germline CDR1 is SGHRS and CDR2 YFSETQ.

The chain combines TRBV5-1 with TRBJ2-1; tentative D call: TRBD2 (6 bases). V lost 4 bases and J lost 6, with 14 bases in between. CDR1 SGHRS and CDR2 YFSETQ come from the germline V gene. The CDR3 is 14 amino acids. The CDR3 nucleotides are TGCGCCAGCAGCACCCGACTAGAGGGCAATGAGCAGTTCTTC. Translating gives CASSTRLEGNEQFF.

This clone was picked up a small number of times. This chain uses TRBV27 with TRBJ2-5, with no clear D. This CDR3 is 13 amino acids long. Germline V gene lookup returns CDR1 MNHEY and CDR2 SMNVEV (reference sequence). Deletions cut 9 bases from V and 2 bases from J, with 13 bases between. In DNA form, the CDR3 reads TGTGCCAGTGGTAGGGCTAGACAAGAGACCCAGTACTTC. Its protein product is CASGRARQETQYF.